The entry below describes one TCR beta chain. Its antigen is still unknown. Base qualities were left out, and no much larger clone turns up one base away. This sample was taken from a study of T cells in localized non-small cell lung cancer (dated by TCRdb to 2018 to 2021). A note on the overall study: T cell repertoires of 236 early-stage NSCLC patients were analyzed, with tumors being compared against uninvolved tumor-adjacent lungs. A mean age of roughly 64 years was recorded for the NSCLC patients, of whom roughly 130 were male and over 100 were female. The cohort was made up of approximately 250 treatment-naive NSCLC patients whose localized lung tumors had been resected. Here is what the overall study found, with its caveats: Because multi-region sequencing of the tumors was not done, intratumor heterogeneity could not be ruled out. A median of 57 of the top 100 tumor clones were detected in paired uninvolved adjacent lung, and around 30 of these tumor clones were also found among the top 100 clones of the paired uninvolved adjacent lung. Higher blood T cell density associated with longer overall survival, while higher adjacent-lung clonality associated with shorter survival. Because of the exploratory design, TCR variables were selected using unadjusted p-values without false-discovery rate correction. Uninvolved tumor-adjacent lung showed the highest T cell clonality, higher than tumor, which suggests more focused antigenic responses in the uninvolved tumor-adjacent lung.

At diagnosis, tumor, uninvolved tumor-adjacent lung and peripheral blood were collected and then preserved as a mix of FFPE and fresh-frozen material. Blood samples were analyzed as peripheral blood mononuclear cells for TCR repertoire profiling. The cysteine opens and the phenylalanine closes a CDR3 of 15 amino acids. The only DNA kept is the CDR3, 45 bases in frame from the first base. Compared with germline, V lacks 7 bases and J lacks 4 bases; bases without a gene match: 10. The germline V gene encodes CDR1 SGHTA and CDR2 FQGTGA. The immunoSEQ Assay was used to sequence TCR beta CDR3 regions from DNA. On the study's bioinformatics: To compute T cell density, TCR beta template counts were normalized to usable DNA, which was estimated by amplifying housekeeping genes. Richness was estimated using the preseqR package, with extrapolation to 400,000 templates for PBMC samples and to 120,000 templates for tissue samples. Clonality was calculated as one minus Pielou's evenness. Tissue-enriched TCRs were identified through differential abundance testing performed on productive amino-acid clonotypes, with a minimum total count of 5 and an alpha of 0.1. The Jaccard Index and the Morisita Overlap Index were used to quantify repertoire overlap between compartments. GLIPH clustered TCR beta CDR3s with public tetramer-defined viral CDR3s; viral motifs required at least three viral sequences plus V-gene enrichment. The table was pulled from immuneACCESS by TCRdb, which kept in-frame rearrangements only. Such tables lose some clones; where checked, under half of the loss comes from unresolved V genes, and the rest has no known cause. The V and J calls and the clone size are those of that table, but D and trimming were determined from the DNA. This sample comprises 25,000 to 30,000 clones, about 88% of them detected only once. Around 13% of the sample lies in the top ten.

The chain employs TRBV7-3 and TRBJ2-5; the central 9 bases match TRBD2. Sequencing was performed on peripheral blood, taken before any cancer treatment. The receptor comes from a female donor at least 60 years old with stage III squamous cell lung carcinoma. The DNA sequence reads TGTGCCAGCAAACCCAGCGGGAGGTTTGCAGAGACCCAGTACTTC. Protein translation: CASKPSGRFAETQYF.